Following are 17 T cell receptor beta chains from one sample sequenced in a study of control samples from healthy donors and cancer patients. The table came from immunoSEQ multiplex PCR; TCRdb's copy has only in-frame clones and leaves some out. Altogether 65,000 to 100,000 clones are present, around 92% being singletons, with the ten largest covering 17%. The sequencing input was blood. The source is a man over 45 in good health.

The rearrangement uses TRBV9 and TRBJ2-5, with D possibly matching TRBD1 (6 bases). This CDR3 is built from 12 residues. Germline CDR1 SGDLS, CDR2 YYNGEE. Trimming cost V 3 bases and J 5 bases, with 8 bases left between them. In DNA form, the CDR3 reads TGTGCCAGCAGCGCAGGGGTTGAGACCCAGTACTTC. Protein: CASSAGVETQYF.

The gene calls are TRBV3-1 (or the pseudogene TRBV3-2) and TRBJ2-6; D is perhaps TRBD2 (5 bases). CDR3 length: 19 residues. Germline V gene sequence: CDR1 LGHDT, CDR2 YNNKEL (reference sequence). The V gene lost 0 bases and the J gene lost 0 bases, with 15 bases spanning the gap. For the CDR3, the DNA is TGTGCCAGCAGCCAAGATAGTCCCAGACTAATCTCTGGGGCCAACGTCCTGACTTTC. It yields the protein CASSQDSPRLISGANVLTF.

This clone has a single count. V usage is TRBV19 and J usage is TRBJ2-2; D is perhaps TRBD1 (6 bases). The CDR3 consists of 15 residues. V was trimmed by 1 base and J by 4 bases, leaving 10 bases between them. Germline loops: CDR1 LNHDA, CDR2 SQIVND (reference sequence). In nucleotides, the CDR3 is TGTGCCAGTAGTATAGTTAACAGGGCCACCGGGGAGCTGTTTTTT. Protein: CASSIVNRATGELFF.

The chain uses TRBV30 and TRBJ1-6; TRBD1 agrees at 9 bases. Unmatched junction bases numbered 5, after V lost 2 bases and J lost 9 bases. CDR3 size: 14 residues. Germline lookup yields CDR1 GTSNPN and CDR2 SVGIG (reference sequence). In nucleotides, the CDR3 is TGTGCCTGGAGTTTGGGACAGGGTGGTTCACCCCTCCACTTT. This sequence encodes CAWSLGQGGSPLHF.

This clone has only one observation. The chain is built from TRBV19 and TRBJ2-7; 9 nucleotides match TRBD1. J lost 4 bases, V lost 4 bases, and 5 bases had no gene match. Germline V gene sequence: CDR1 LNHDA, CDR2 SQIVND (reference sequence). The CDR3 contains 14 residues. CDR3 sequence: CASSTPGQGYEQYF. The CDR3 DNA reads as TGTGCCAGTAGTACACCGGGACAGGGTTACGAGCAGTACTTC.

The chain recombines TRBV7-2 with TRBJ1-1; 10 nucleotides agree with TRBD1. The CDR3 extends over 14 amino acids. Germline CDR1 reads SGHTA; CDR2 reads FQGNSA. V lost 3 bases and J lost 6; bases outside the gene matches: 4. CDR3 in amino acids: CASSLGQGSAEAFF. CDR3 DNA sequence: TGTGCCAGCAGCTTGGGACAGGGGTCTGCTGAAGCTTTCTTT.

The rearrangement joins TRBV18 to TRBJ2-2; TRBD1 agrees at 10 bases. V shed 4 bases and J 2 bases; nucleotides not matched to a gene: 1. Looked up from germline, CDR1 is KGHSH and CDR2 is LQKENI. The CDR3 runs to 15 residues. In DNA form, the CDR3 reads TGTGCCAGCTCACGGGACAGGGGAAACACCGGGGAGCTGTTTTTT. It is translated as CASSRDRGNTGELFF.

The chain links TRBV2 to TRBJ2-7, with D possibly being TRBD2 (5 bases). Germline loops: CDR1 SNHLY, CDR2 FYNNEI. The CDR3 covers 12 residues. V was cut by 9 bases and J by 9 bases, with 18 bases left in between. The DNA for the CDR3 is TGTGCCAGAGCCCAATGGACCGGAGGGCAGTACTTC. It yields the protein CARAQWTGGQYF.

The rearrangement uses TRBV24-1 and TRBJ1-2, with a weak D call TRBD1 (6 bases). Trimming removed 6 bases at V and 5 bases at J, with 9 bases between. Germline CDR1 and CDR2: KGHDR and SFDVKD. This CDR3 region has 12 residues. The CDR3 loop reads CATSNRAYGYTF. CDR3 sequence (DNA): TGTGCCACCAGTAACAGGGCTTATGGCTACACCTTC.

The rearrangement joins TRBV7-2 to TRBJ1-4; no definite D call. The length of the CDR3 is 14 residues. Trimming cost V 1 base and J 8 bases, with 11 bases left between them. Germline CDR1 and CDR2: SGHTA and FQGNSA. The CDR3, as DNA: TGTGCCAGCAGCTTAGACATGGCCAACGAAAAACTGTTTTTT. Encoded protein: CASSLDMANEKLFF.

This clone was found once. The chain employs TRBV7-8 and TRBJ2-3, with D possibly TRBD1 on 5 matching bases. V lost 2 bases to trimming and J lost 6 bases, with 12 bases between them. This CDR3 has 14 residues. Germline CDR1 SGHVS, CDR2 FQNEAQ. The CDR3 spells CASSLFGAGDTQYF. CDR3 nucleotides: TGTGCCAGCAGCTTATTTGGGGCCGGCGATACGCAGTATTTT.

The chain combines TRBV5-1 with TRBJ2-7; D is ambiguous. Per the germline V gene, CDR1 is SGHRS and CDR2 is YFSETQ. With 0 bases removed from V and 3 bases from J, the gap between germline ends came to 10 bases. This CDR3 is 14 amino acids long. In DNA form, the CDR3 reads TGCGCCAGCAGCTTGGGCAGGCCAGGCTACGAGCAGTACTTC. As protein: CASSLGRPGYEQYF.

V usage is TRBV18 and J usage is TRBJ1-3; D uncertain. This CDR3 is 16 amino acids long. The V end was cut by 1 base, the J end by 0 bases, with 10 bases between. The germline gives CDR1 KGHSH, CDR2 LQKENI. Here the CDR3 DNA reads TGTGCCAGCTCACCACGGTCCGAGGGCTCTGGAAACACCATATATTTT. Translating it yields CASSPRSEGSGNTIYF.

The chain uses TRBV6-6 and TRBJ1-3; a weak D match, TRBD1 (6 bases). Trimming left V 5 bases short and J 3 bases short, with 17 bases between. The CDR3 sequence is 16 residues long. Germline CDR1 and CDR2: MNHNY and SVGAGI (reference sequence). The chain's CDR3 is CASSTSGGGGGNTIYF. DNA of the CDR3: TGTGCCAGCAGTACCAGTGGAGGAGGGGGTGGAAACACCATATATTTT.

The J gene is TRBJ1-4, the V gene TRBV27, with D perhaps TRBD1 (5 bases). V lost 6 bases and J lost 7, with 15 bases in between. The CDR3 length is 14 residues. Germline V gene lookup returns CDR1 MNHEY and CDR2 SMNVEV (reference sequence). Written as DNA, the CDR3 is TGTGCCAGCAGAGAGGGCAGGAGGGGTGAAAAACTGTTTTTT. Its protein product is CASREGRRGEKLFF.

This chain connects TRBV12-5 to TRBJ1-1; 9 nucleotides align to TRBD1. This CDR3 has 16 residues. V shed 3 bases and J 1 base; nucleotides not matched to a gene: 6. CDR1 LGHNT and CDR2 FRNRAP come from the germline V gene. CDR3 sequence: CASGLGTGRPNTEAFF. The CDR3 nucleotides read TGTGCTAGTGGTTTAGGGACAGGGAGGCCGAACACTGAAGCTTTCTTT.

The chain links TRBV4-1 to TRBJ1-5; D is undetermined. CDR1 and CDR2 (germline): MGHRA, YSYEKL. The V gene lost 0 bases and the J gene lost 0 bases, with 12 bases spanning the gap. The CDR3 covers 17 residues. The CDR3 is CASSQDRDGPSNQPQHF. The CDR3 nucleotides read TGCGCCAGCAGCCAAGATCGAGACGGGCCTAGCAATCAGCCCCAGCATTTT.